These 3 T cell receptor beta chains originate from one sample sequenced in a study of CD4 T cells in relation to SARS-CoV-2 and coronaviruses (dated by TCRdb to the early 2020s). The library was produced with the immunoSEQ multiplex PCR assay. In TCRdb, the immuneACCESS table is reduced to in-frame sequences with V and J assigned. These tables do not hold every clone; where another copy was compared, an unresolved V gene accounts for under half, and the others remain unexplained. This sample lists more than 15,000 clones; approximately 75% were detected once. About 15% of the sample is held by the ten biggest clonotypes. These receptors have no known antigen. CD4+ T cells from unexposed donors were collected before the COVID-19 pandemic (2011-2018). The EasySep CD4+ T cell isolation kit was used to isolate CD4+ T cells once the cultures had run for nine to eleven days. Sequenced sample: CD4+ T cells from PBMCs, cultured in vitro. The receptor set was obtained from a human donor in good health.

The chain carries TRBV7-2 and TRBJ1-1; D is ambiguous. This CDR3 is built from 15 residues. Germline CDR1 reads SGHTA; CDR2 reads FQGNSA. Trimming shortened V by 3 bases and J by 10 bases, and 21 bases separated the two germline ends. This CDR3 is CASSFGVIPEWGAFF. The CDR3 bases are TGTGCCAGCAGCTTTGGTGTCATCCCTGAATGGGGAGCTTTCTTT. The full variable domain, in which reference TRBV7-2 and TRBJ1-1 provide the parts outside the CDR3, is GAGVSQSPSNKVTEKGKDVELRCDPISGHTALYWYRQSLGQGLEFLIYFQGNSAPDKSGLPSDRFSAERTGGSVSTLTIQRTQQEDSAVYLCASSFGVIPEWGAFFGQGTRLTVV.

V gene TRBV7-3 combines with J gene TRBJ1-1; D ambiguous. In germline, CDR1 is SGHTA, CDR2 FQGTGA. The germline V and J ends were trimmed by 5 bases and 5 bases, with 12 bases remaining between them. The CDR3 has 13 residues. The CDR3 loop is CASSRLEETEAFF. In DNA, the CDR3 is TGTGCCAGCAGCCGCCTTGAAGAAACTGAAGCTTTCTTT.

V is TRBV11-2 and J is TRBJ2-7; TRBD1 is a possible D gene (5 bases). The CDR3 spans 15 residues. Per the germline V gene, CDR1 is SGHAT and CDR2 is FQNNGV. Between the trimmed V and J ends, which lost 3 bases and 4 bases, there was a span of 16 bases. Here the CDR3 reads CASSFTTPPGYEQYF. The CDR3 bases are TGTGCCAGCAGCTTCACCACACCCCCAGGGTACGAGCAGTACTTC.